This T cell receptor beta chain came from a study of blood T cell repertoires in COVID-19. Per germline, CDR1 LGHDT and CDR2 YNNKEL (reference sequence). The CDR3 is 15 residues long. Trimming took 1 base from V and 0 from J; bases not matched to a gene: 2. As handled by the study authors: Reference gene primer amplification gave nucleated cell count estimates. Generated by immunoSEQ multiplex PCR, the TCRdb table keeps only in-frame clones and is missing some. V and J calls and clone size are as listed in that table; D and trimming were resolved from the DNA. This sample has hundreds of thousands of clones, with 88% found just once. This clone was observed a single time.

The TCR sequence derives from a man in his late teens or twenties with active or convalescent COVID-19. The V call is TRBV3-1 (or the pseudogene TRBV3-2), the J call TRBJ2-7, with TRBD2 matching over 8 bases. The sample was peripheral blood. The CDR3 is CASSQGTSYSYEQYF. The CDR3 DNA follows: TGTGCCAGCAGCCAAGGGACTAGCTACTCCTACGAGCAGTACTTC.